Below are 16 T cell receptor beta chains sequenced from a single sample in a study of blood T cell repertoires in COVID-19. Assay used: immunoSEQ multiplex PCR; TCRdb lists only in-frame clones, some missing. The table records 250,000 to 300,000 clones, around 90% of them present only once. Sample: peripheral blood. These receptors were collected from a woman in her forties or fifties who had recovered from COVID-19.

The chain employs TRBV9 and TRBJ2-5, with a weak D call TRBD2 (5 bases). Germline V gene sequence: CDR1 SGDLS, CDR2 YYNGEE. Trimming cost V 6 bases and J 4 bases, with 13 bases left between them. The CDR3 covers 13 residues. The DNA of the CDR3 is TGTGCCAGCACCAGAGGGCGCGGAGAGACCCAGTACTTC. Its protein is CASTRGRGETQYF.

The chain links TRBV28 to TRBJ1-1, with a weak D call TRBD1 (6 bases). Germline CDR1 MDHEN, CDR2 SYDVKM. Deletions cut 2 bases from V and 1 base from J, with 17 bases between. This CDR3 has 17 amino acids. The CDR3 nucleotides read TGTGCCAGCAGTTTAGGGAGCGTACTGGACAGGAACACTGAAGCTTTCTTT. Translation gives CASSLGSVLDRNTEAFF.

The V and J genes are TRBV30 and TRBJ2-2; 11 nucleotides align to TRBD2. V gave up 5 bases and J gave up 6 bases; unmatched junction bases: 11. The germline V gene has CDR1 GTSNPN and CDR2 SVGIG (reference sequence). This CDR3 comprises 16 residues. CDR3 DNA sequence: TGTGCCTGGTCCCTGGGATTAGCGGGGGGGGCCGGGGAGCTGTTTTTT. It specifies CAWSLGLAGGAGELFF.

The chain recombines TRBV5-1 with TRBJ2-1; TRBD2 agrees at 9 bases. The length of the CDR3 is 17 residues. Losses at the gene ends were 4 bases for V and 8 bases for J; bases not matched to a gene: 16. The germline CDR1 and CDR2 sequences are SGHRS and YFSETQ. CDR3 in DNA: TGCGCCAGCAGCCGCGGGGCGGGAGGGACCGGGACGGATGAGCAGTTCTTC. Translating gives CASSRGAGGTGTDEQFF. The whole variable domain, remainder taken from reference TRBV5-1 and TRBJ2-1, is KAGVTQTPRYLIKTRGQQVTLSCSPISGHRSVSWYQQTPGQGLQFLFEYFSETQRNKGNFPGRFSGRQFSNSRSEMNVSTLELGDSALYLCASSRGAGGTGTDEQFFGPGTRLTVL.

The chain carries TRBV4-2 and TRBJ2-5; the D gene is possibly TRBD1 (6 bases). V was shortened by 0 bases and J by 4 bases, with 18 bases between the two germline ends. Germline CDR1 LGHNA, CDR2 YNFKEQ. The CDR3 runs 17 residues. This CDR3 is CASSQDALGGIRETQYF. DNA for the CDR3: TGTGCCAGCAGCCAAGATGCGTTAGGGGGTATCCGAGAGACCCAGTACTTC.

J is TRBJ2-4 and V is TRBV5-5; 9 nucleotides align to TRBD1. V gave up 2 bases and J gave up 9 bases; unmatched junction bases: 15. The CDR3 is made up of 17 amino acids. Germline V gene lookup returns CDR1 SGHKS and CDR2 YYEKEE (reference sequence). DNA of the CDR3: TGTGCCAGCAGCTTTACACCGGGACAGGGCCCGGGTGGCATTCAGTACTTC. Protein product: CASSFTPGQGPGGIQYF.

The CDR3 region is CAWSSRGQINYKRNSPLHF. CDR3 DNA: TGTGCCTGGAGTTCCAGGGGGCAGATTAACTACAAGAGGAATTCACCCCTCCACTTT. V and J are TRBV30 and TRBJ1-6; 8 nucleotides align to TRBD1. The CDR3 length is 19 residues. Unmatched junction bases numbered 19, after V lost 2 bases and J lost 7 bases. The germline V gene has CDR1 GTSNPN and CDR2 SVGIG (reference sequence).

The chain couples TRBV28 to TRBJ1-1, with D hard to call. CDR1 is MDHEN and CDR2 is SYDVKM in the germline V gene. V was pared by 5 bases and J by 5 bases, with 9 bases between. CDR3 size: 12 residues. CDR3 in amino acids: CASSPTRTEAFF. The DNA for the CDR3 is TGTGCCAGCAGTCCCACCAGGACTGAAGCTTTCTTT.

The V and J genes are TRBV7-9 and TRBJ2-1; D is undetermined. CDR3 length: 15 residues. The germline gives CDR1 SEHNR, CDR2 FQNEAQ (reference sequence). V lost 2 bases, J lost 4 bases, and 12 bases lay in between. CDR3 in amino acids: CASSLLTAGYNEQFF. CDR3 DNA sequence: TGTGCCAGCAGCTTACTTACCGCAGGATACAATGAGCAGTTCTTC.

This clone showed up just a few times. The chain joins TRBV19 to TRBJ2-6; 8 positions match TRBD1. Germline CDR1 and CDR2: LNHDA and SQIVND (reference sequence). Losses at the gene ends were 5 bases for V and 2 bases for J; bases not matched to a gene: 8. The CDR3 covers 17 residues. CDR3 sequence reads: CASSADRARTGANVLTF. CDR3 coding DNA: TGTGCCAGTAGTGCGGACAGGGCCAGAACTGGGGCCAACGTCCTGACTTTC. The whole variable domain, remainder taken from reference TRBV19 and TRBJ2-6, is DGGITQSPKYLFRKEGQNVTLSCEQNLNHDAMYWYRQDPGQGLRLIYYSQIVNDFQKGDIAEGYSVSREKKESFPLTVTSAQKNPTAFYLCASSADRARTGANVLTFGAGSRLTVL.

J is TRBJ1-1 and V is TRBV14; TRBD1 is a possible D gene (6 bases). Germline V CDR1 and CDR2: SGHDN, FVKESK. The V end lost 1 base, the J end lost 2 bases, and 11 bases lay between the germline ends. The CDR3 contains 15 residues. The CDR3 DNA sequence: TGTGCCAGCAGCCAAGTGCAGGGGCCAAACACTGAAGCTTTCTTT. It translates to CASSQVQGPNTEAFF. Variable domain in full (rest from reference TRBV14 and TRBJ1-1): EAGVTQFPSHSVIEKGQTVTLRCDPISGHDNLYWYRRVMGKEIKFLLHFVKESKQDESGMPNNRFLAERTGGTYSTLKVQPAELEDSGVYFCASSQVQGPNTEAFFGQGTRLTVV.

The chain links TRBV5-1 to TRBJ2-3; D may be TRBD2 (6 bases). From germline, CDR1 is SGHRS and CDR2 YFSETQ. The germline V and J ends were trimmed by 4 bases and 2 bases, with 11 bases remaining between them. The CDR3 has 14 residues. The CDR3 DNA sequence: TGCGCCAGCAGCCCCGGAGGGTCCACAGATACGCAGTATTTT. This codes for CASSPGGSTDTQYF.

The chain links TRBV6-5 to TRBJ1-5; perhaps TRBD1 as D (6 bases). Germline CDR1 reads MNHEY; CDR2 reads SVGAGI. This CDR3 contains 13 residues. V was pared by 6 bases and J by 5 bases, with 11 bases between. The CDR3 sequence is CASSTGKDQPQHF. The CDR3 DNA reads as TGTGCCAGCAGCACAGGGAAGGATCAGCCCCAGCATTTT.

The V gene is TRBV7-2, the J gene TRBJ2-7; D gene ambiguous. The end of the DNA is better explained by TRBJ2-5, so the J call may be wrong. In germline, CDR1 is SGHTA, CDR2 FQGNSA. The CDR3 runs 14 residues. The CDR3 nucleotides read TGTGCCAGCAGCTTACAGGCCTCCCAAGAGACCCAGTACTTC. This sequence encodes CASSLQASQETQYF.

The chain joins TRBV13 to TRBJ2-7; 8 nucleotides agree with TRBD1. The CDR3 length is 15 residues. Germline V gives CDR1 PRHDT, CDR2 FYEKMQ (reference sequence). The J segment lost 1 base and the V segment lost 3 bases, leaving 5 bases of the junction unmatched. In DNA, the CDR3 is TGTGCCAGCAGCTTTTCGGACAGGGAATCCTACGAGCAGTACTTC. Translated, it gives CASSFSDRESYEQYF. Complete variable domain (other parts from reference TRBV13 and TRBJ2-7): AAGVIQSPRHLIKEKRETATLKCYPIPRHDTVYWYQQGPGQDPQFLISFYEKMQSDKGSIPDRFSAQQFSDYHSELNMSSLELGDSALYFCASSFSDRESYEQYFGPGTRLTVT.

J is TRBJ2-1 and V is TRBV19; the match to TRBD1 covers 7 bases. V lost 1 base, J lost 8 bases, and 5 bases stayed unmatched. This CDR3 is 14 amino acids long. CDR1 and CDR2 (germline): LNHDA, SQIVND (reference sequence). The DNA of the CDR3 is TGTGCCAGTAGTATAGGAAACAGGGGTTATGAGCAGTTCTTC. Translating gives CASSIGNRGYEQFF.